Shown below are 12 T cell receptor beta chains from a single sample sequenced in a study of T cell changes during pregnancy in multiple sclerosis. Some clones are missing from TCRdb's copy, which holds only in-frame ones; the method was immunoSEQ multiplex PCR. The sample lists about 27,000 clones; roughly 90% were seen once. Sequencing used CD8+ T cells from peripheral blood mononuclear cells, obtained in the second trimester of pregnancy. The receptors were gathered from a female donor with multiple sclerosis, enrolled in a pregnancy study.

The DNA for the CDR3 is TGTGCCAGCGAAAACCCGGGAGGTGAAAAACTGTTTTTT. This encodes CASENPGGEKLFF. This rearrangement joins TRBV25-1 to TRBJ1-4; D unclear. CDR1 and CDR2 (germline): MGHDK, SYGVNS. Between the trimmed V and J ends, which lost 8 bases and 7 bases, there was a span of 14 bases. The CDR3 totals 13 residues.

V and J are TRBV6-6 and TRBJ1-2; D is possibly TRBD1 (6 bases). This CDR3 region has 14 residues. The V end was cut by 6 bases, the J end by 7 bases, with 18 bases between. Germline CDR1 reads MNHNY; CDR2 reads SVGAGI (reference sequence). CDR3 DNA sequence: TGTGCCAGCAGCCCCATAAAAACAGGGCTTGGCTACACCTTC. Translation: CASSPIKTGLGYTF.

The chain carries TRBV28 and TRBJ1-2; no definite D call. V dropped 6 bases and J dropped 8 bases, with 13 bases sitting between them. This CDR3 has 12 residues. Germline V gives CDR1 MDHEN, CDR2 SYDVKM. This CDR3 is CASSLVEEGYTF. In nucleotides, the CDR3 is TGTGCCAGCAGCCTCGTCGAGGAAGGCTACACCTTC.

The chain combines TRBV2 with TRBJ2-2; the match to TRBD2 covers 8 bases. With V trimmed by 6 bases and J by 6 bases, 9 bases remained unmatched. Germline V CDR1 and CDR2: SNHLY, FYNNEI. The CDR3 consists of 15 residues. CDR3 DNA: TGTGCCAGCAGGGAACCGGGACTAGACGCCGGGGAGCTGTTTTTT. It encodes CASREPGLDAGELFF.

The rearrangement links TRBV6-1 to TRBJ2-1, with D unclear. There are 16 residues in the CDR3. Trimming left V 3 bases short and J 3 bases short, with 15 bases between. In germline, CDR1 is MNHNS, CDR2 SASEGT. The CDR3 bases are TGTGCCAGCAGTGACGCCGTACCAGAAAACTACAATGAGCAGTTCTTC. This sequence encodes CASSDAVPENYNEQFF.

The J gene is TRBJ2-5, the V gene TRBV9, with 7 bases identical to TRBD2. The CDR3 has 15 amino acids. The V segment lost 2 bases and the J segment 5 bases; nucleotides outside the gene matches: 9. CDR1 SGDLS and CDR2 YYNGEE come from the germline V gene. The CDR3 sequence: CASSVTGGGGETQYF. The CDR3 region has the DNA TGTGCCAGCAGCGTCACTGGCGGGGGAGGTGAGACCCAGTACTTC.

This sequence joins TRBV11-2 and TRBJ2-7; 8 bases are shared with TRBD2. The length of the CDR3 is 14 residues. V gave up 5 bases and J gave up 3 bases; unmatched junction bases: 6. CDR1 SGHAT and CDR2 FQNNGV come from the germline V gene. The CDR3 region is CASSPGGGHYEQYF. The CDR3 nucleotides are TGTGCCAGCAGCCCCGGGGGGGGTCACTACGAGCAGTACTTC.

V and J are TRBV28 and TRBJ2-7, with D tentatively TRBD2 (5 bases). Germline CDR1 reads MDHEN; CDR2 reads SYDVKM. CDR3 length: 14 residues. V was trimmed by 3 bases and J by 4 bases, leaving 13 bases between them. The CDR3 DNA sequence: TGTGCCAGCAGTTTTTCGTGGGGAGTGTACGAGCAGTACTTC. It encodes CASSFSWGVYEQYF.

This clone was seen only once. A read error may be the cause here, since a much bigger clone is one base away. This specimen includes other DNA sequences encoding the same CDR3. The rearrangement joins TRBV4-1 to TRBJ2-3; TRBD2 matches 9 bases. This CDR3 spans 17 amino acids. The germline V gene encodes CDR1 MGHRA and CDR2 YSYEKL. Here the CDR3 DNA reads TGCGCTAGCAGCCTAGTCGCAGCGGGGGGCCCCACAGATACGCAGTATTTT. Protein sequence: CASSLVAAGGPTDTQYF.

The chain employs TRBV7-3 and TRBJ1-6; D gene ambiguous. Germline V gene lookup returns CDR1 SGHTA and CDR2 FQGTGA. CDR3 length equals 13 residues. V gave up 2 bases and J gave up 7 bases, with 6 bases separating them. CDR3 in DNA: TGTGCCAGCAGCTTAGGAGCAAATTCACCCCTCCACTTT. Its translation: CASSLGANSPLHF.

This clone was seen once. The J gene is TRBJ2-1, the V gene TRBV30; 8 bases are shared with TRBD2. The CDR3 contains 16 residues. Germline V CDR1 and CDR2: GTSNPN, SVGIG (reference sequence). The V segment lost 5 bases and the J segment 3 bases; nucleotides outside the gene matches: 12. The CDR3 DNA reads TGTGCCTGGTGGTCTCGGGAGGGGTCGCTCTACAATGAGCAGTTCTTC. Translation: CAWWSREGSLYNEQFF.

The chain is built from TRBV7-8 and TRBJ2-1; 8 bases match TRBD2. The CDR3 has 15 residues. Germline V gene sequence: CDR1 SGHVS, CDR2 FQNEAQ. V lost 1 base to trimming and J lost 7 bases; unmatched junction nucleotides: 6. The CDR3 is CASSLVPGGVNEQFF. The CDR3 DNA follows: TGTGCCAGCAGCTTAGTCCCGGGGGGGGTGAATGAGCAGTTCTTC.